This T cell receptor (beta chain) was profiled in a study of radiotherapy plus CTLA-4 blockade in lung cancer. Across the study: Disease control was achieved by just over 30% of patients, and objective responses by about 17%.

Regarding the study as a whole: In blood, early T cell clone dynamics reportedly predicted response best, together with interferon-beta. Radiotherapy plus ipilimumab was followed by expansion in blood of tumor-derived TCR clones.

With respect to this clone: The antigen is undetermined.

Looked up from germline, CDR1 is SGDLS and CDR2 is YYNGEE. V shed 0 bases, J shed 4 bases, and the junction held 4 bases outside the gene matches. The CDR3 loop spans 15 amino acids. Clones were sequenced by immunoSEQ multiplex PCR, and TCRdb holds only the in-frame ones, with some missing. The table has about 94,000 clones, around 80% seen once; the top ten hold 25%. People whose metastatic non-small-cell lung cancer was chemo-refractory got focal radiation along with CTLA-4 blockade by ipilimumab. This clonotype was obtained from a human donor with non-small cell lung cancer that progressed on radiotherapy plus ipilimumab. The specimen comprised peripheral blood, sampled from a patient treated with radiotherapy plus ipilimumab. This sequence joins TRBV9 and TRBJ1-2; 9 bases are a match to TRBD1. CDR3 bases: TGTGCCAGCAGCGTAGCGGGACAGGGAACCTATGGCTACACCTTC. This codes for CASSVAGQGTYGYTF. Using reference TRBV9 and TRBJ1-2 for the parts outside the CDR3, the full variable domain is DSGVTQTPKHLITATGQRVTLRCSPRSGDLSVYWYQQSLDQGLQFLIQYYNGEERAKGNILERFSAQQFPDLHSELNLSSLELGDSALYFCASSVAGQGTYGYTFGSGTRLTVV.